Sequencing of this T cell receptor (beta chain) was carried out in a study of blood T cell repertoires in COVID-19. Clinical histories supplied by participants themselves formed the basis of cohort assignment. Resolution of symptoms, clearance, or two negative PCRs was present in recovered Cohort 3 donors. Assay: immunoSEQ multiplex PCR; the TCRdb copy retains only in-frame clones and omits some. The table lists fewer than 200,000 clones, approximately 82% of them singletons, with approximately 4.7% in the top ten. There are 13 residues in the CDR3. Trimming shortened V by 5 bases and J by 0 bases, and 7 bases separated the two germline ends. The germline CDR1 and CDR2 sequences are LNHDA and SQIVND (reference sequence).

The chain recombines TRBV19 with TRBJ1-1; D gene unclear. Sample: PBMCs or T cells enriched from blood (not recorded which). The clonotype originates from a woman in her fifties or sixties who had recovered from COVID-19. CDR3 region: CASSPPMNTEAFF. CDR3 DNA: TGTGCCAGTAGTCCCCCTATGAACACTGAAGCTTTCTTT.